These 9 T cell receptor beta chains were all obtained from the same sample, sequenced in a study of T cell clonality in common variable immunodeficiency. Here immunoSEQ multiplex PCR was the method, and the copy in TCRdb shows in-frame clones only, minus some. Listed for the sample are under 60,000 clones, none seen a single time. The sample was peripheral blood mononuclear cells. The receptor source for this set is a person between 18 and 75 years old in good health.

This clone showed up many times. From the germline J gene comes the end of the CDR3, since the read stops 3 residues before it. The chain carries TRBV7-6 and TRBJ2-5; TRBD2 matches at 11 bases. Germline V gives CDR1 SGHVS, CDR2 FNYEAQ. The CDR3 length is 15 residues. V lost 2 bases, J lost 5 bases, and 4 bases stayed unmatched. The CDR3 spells CASSLNSGRVETQYF. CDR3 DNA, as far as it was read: TGTGCCAGCAGCTTAAATAGCGGGAGGGTCGAGACC.

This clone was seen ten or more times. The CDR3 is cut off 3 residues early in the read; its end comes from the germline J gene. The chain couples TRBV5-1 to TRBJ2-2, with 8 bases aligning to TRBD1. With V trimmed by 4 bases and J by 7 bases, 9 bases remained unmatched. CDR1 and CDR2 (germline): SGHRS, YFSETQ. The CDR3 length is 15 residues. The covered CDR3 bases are TGCGCCAGCAGCCGTAGGACAGGGTTAATCGGGGAG. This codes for CASSRRTGLIGE. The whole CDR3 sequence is CASSRRTGLIGELFF.

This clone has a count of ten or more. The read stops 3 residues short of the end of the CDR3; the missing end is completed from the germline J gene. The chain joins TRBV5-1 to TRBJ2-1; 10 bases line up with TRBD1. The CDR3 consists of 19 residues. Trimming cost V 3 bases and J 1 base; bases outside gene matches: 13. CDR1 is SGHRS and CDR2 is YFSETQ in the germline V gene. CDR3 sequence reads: CASSWGTGVSSASYNEQFF. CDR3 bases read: TGCGCCAGCAGCTGGGGGACAGGGGTATCCTCGGCTTCCTACAATGAG.

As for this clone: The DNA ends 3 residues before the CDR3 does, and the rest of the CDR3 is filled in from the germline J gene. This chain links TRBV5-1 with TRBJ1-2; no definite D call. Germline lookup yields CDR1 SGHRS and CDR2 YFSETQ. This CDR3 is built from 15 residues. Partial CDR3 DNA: TGCGCCAGCAGCTTGGGCGGGAGCGGCTCCTACGAC. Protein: CASSLGGSGSYD. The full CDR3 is CASSLGGSGSYDYTF.

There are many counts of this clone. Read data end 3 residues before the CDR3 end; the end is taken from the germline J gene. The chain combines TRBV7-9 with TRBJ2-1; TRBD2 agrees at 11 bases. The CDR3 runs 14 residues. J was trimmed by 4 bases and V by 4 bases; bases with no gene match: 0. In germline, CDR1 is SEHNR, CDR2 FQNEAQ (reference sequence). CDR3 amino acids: CASSWTSGYNEQFF. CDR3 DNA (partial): TGTGCCAGCAGCTGGACTAGCGGGTACAATGAG.

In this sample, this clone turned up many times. The CDR3 loop is CASNPEGEGEQYF. CDR3 DNA (partial): TGTGCCAGCAATCCGGAGGGGGAGGGCGAG. The chain has TRBV2 and TRBJ2-7; possibly TRBD2 for D (7 bases). The CDR3 extends 3 residues past the end of the read, so its final part is completed from the germline J gene. Trimming removed 7 bases at V and 6 bases at J, with 16 bases between. From germline, CDR1 is SNHLY and CDR2 FYNNEI. The CDR3 extends over 13 amino acids.

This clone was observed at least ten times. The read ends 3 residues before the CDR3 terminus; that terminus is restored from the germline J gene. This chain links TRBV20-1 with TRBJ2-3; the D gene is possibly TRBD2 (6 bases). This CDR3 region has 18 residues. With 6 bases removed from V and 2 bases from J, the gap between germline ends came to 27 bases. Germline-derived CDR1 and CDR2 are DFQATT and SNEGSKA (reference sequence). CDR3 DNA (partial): TGCAGTGCCCCACTCGCAACCTTTTCGGGACTGATCACAGATACG. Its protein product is CSAPLATFSGLITDT. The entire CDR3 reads CSAPLATFSGLITDTQYF.

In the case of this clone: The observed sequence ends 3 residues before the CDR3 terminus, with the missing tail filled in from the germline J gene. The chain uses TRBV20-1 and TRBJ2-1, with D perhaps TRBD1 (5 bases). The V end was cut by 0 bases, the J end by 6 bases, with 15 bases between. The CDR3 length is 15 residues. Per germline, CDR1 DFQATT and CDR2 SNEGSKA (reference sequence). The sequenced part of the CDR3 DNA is TGCAGTGCTAGAGATTTTCAGGGCGGCGGCAATGAG. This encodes CSARDFQGGGNE. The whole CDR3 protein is CSARDFQGGGNEQFF.

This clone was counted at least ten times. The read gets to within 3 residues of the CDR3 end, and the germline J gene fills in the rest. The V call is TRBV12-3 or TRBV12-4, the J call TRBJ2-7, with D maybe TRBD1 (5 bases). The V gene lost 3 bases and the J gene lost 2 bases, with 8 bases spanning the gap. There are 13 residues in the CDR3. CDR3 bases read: TGTGCCAGCAGTTTTGACAGACCCTACGAG. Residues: CASSFDRPYE. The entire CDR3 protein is CASSFDRPYEQYF.